A single sample is the source of the 23 T cell receptor beta chains below, sequenced in a study of T-cell reconstitution after alpha-beta-depleted transplantation in children (dated by TCRdb to the mid-2010s). The receptor library was made with PCR. Sequencing instrument: Illumina HiSeq 2500. TCR library preparation used molecular barcoding, with unique molecular identifiers applied to normalize quantification of the TCRbeta repertoire. In-frame beta chains were kept once TCRdb had trimmed the public reads at Q25 with fastp and called clones with MiXCR. Every distinct CDR3 protein forms one entry, paired with its most common genes and DNA. Within this sample are a few hundred thousand distinct CDR3 sequences, with roughly a quarter of them counted one time only. The ten top clones hold around a third of the sample. In light of the paper, this sample's treatment or condition label describes: allogeneic hematopoietic cell transplantation with graft depleted of TCRalphabeta T cells and CD19 B cells.

This specimen was PBMCs, taken before TCRalphabeta/CD19-depleted stem cell transplant. All receptors derive from a boy younger than two with Wiskott-Aldrich syndrome, due to receive a stem cell transplant.

J is TRBJ2-3 and V is TRBV30; a weak D match, TRBD2 (6 bases). Germline CDR1 is GTSNPN and CDR2 is SVGIG (reference sequence). The CDR3 has 13 amino acids. V gave up 7 bases and J gave up 2 bases, with 13 bases separating them. The CDR3 DNA follows: TGTGCCTCTAGACTAGGGGTCACAGATACGCAGTATTTT. It codes for CASRLGVTDTQYF. Full variable domain (missing parts from reference TRBV30 and TRBJ2-3): SQTIHQWPATLVQPVGSPLSLECTVEGTSNPNLYWYRQAAGRGLQLLFYSVGIGQISSEVPQNLSASRPQDRQFILSSKKLLLSDSGFYLCASRLGVTDTQYFGPGTRLTVL.

The rearrangement links TRBV28 to TRBJ2-7; 9 nucleotides align to TRBD1. The trim removed 6 bases at V and 2 bases at J, leaving 2 bases unmatched. Looked up from germline, CDR1 is MDHEN and CDR2 is SYDVKM. The CDR3 spans 13 residues. The CDR3 nucleotides read TGTGCCAGCAGGAGACAGGGGGCCTACGAGCAGTACTTC. Protein product: CASRRQGAYEQYF. Supplemented by reference TRBV28 and TRBJ2-7, the full variable domain reads DVKVTQSSRYLVKRTGEKVFLECVQDMDHENMFWYRQDPGLGLRLIYFSYDVKMKEKGDIPEGYSVSREKKERFSLILESASTNQTSMYLCASRRQGAYEQYFGPGTRLTVT.

This clonotype has just a few counts. J is TRBJ1-5 and V is TRBV2; a possible D gene is TRBD1 (6 bases). Germline loops: CDR1 SNHLY, CDR2 FYNNEI. The CDR3 loop spans 12 amino acids. V lost 7 bases and J 7 bases, leaving 11 bases between the germline ends. The CDR3 is CASTGGEQPQHF. The DNA of the CDR3 is TGTGCCAGCACTGGGGGCGAACAGCCCCAGCATTTT.

This clonotype occurred many times. V is TRBV10-3 and J is TRBJ2-7; D possibly uses TRBD1 or TRBD2 (7 bases each). Germline values: CDR1 ENHRY, CDR2 SYGVKD. The CDR3 has 15 amino acids. V dropped 10 bases and J dropped 2 bases, with 21 bases sitting between them. The chain's CDR3 is CATGGGPTLTYEQYF. CDR3 nucleotide sequence: TGTGCCACAGGGGGAGGGCCCACACTAACCTACGAGCAGTACTTC.

This CDR3 is CASAPMAAVTYEQYF. The CDR3 nucleotides are TGCGCCAGCGCCCCAATGGCGGCGGTAACCTACGAGCAGTACTTC. V usage is TRBV5-1 and J usage is TRBJ2-7; D is unresolved. Trimming cost V 7 bases and J 2 bases, with 19 bases left between them. This CDR3 region has 15 residues. The V gene's germline CDR1 is SGHRS and CDR2 YFSETQ.

This clonotype was seen a handful of times. The chain has TRBV29-1 and TRBJ1-1; D unresolved. This CDR3 spans 13 amino acids. Looked up from germline, CDR1 is SQVTM and CDR2 is ANQGSEA. The V and J ends lost 3 bases and 0 bases respectively, with 8 bases between them. The CDR3 reads CSVDGPLNTEAFF. DNA for the CDR3: TGCAGCGTTGACGGGCCCCTGAACACTGAAGCTTTCTTT.

This clonotype has only a few counts. The chain combines TRBV5-1 with TRBJ2-1; D is perhaps TRBD1 (7 bases). Germline V gene data show CDR1 as SGHRS and CDR2 as YFSETQ. This CDR3 region has 13 residues. V lost 5 bases and J lost 4, with 10 bases in between. The CDR3: CASRTGTYNEQFF. Written as DNA, the CDR3 is TGCGCCAGCAGGACAGGGACTTACAATGAGCAGTTCTTC.

This clonotype has just a few counts. This chain joins TRBV3-1 and TRBJ2-1; TRBD2 matches 12 bases. Germline loops: CDR1 LGHDT, CDR2 YNNKEL (reference sequence). The CDR3 totals 16 residues. V lost 3 bases, J lost 7 bases, and 7 bases stayed unmatched. The CDR3 nucleotides are TGTGCCAGCAGCCACGTGACTAGCGGGAGTGGGAATGAGCAGTTCTTC. Translation: CASSHVTSGSGNEQFF.

V and J are TRBV5-1 and TRBJ2-7; 7 bases are shared with TRBD1. The CDR3 runs to 15 residues. Germline V gene sequence: CDR1 SGHRS, CDR2 YFSETQ. Trimming cost V 3 bases and J 2 bases; bases outside gene matches: 8. CDR3 in DNA: TGCGCCAGCAGCTATGGGACAGAAACTCCCTACGAGCAGTACTTC. Protein product: CASSYGTETPYEQYF.

The genes are TRBV5-1 and TRBJ2-1, with D tentatively TRBD2 (5 bases). The CDR3 covers 16 residues. Between the trimmed V and J ends, which lost 4 bases and 5 bases, there was a span of 19 bases. Germline V lookup: CDR1 SGHRS, CDR2 YFSETQ. This CDR3 reads CASSPIRTAGNNEQFF. CDR3 nucleotide sequence: TGCGCCAGCAGCCCAATACGCACCGCCGGGAACAATGAGCAGTTCTTC.

The rearrangement joins TRBV18 to TRBJ1-2; perhaps TRBD1 as D (5 bases). In germline, CDR1 is KGHSH, CDR2 LQKENI. V gave up 3 bases and J gave up 2 bases, with 10 bases separating them. The CDR3 is made up of 14 amino acids. The CDR3 DNA is TGTGCCAGCTCACCGTCGGGACGGAACTATGGCTACACCTTC. Encoded protein: CASSPSGRNYGYTF.

This clonotype was detected a few times. The chain combines TRBV7-2 with TRBJ1-6, with D uncertain. The length of the CDR3 is 12 residues. Germline CDR1 and CDR2: SGHTA and FQGNSA. V lost 5 bases and J lost 9, with 8 bases in between. CDR3 region: CASSPFGSPLHF. The CDR3 DNA sequence: TGTGCCAGCAGCCCCTTCGGTTCACCCCTCCACTTT.

This clonotype was detected a few times. The V and J genes are TRBV28 and TRBJ2-1; no reliable D call. The CDR3 length is 13 residues. V was pared by 3 bases and J by 8 bases, with 11 bases between. The germline CDR1 and CDR2 sequences are MDHEN and SYDVKM. The CDR3 loop reads CASSFLGAYEQFF. As DNA, the CDR3 is TGTGCCAGCAGTTTCCTCGGTGCGTATGAGCAGTTCTTC.

J is TRBJ1-1 and V is TRBV6-1; D is uncertain. Trimming took off 5 bases at V and 1 base at J, with 14 bases between the two ends. There are 15 residues in the CDR3. Germline V gene lookup returns CDR1 MNHNS and CDR2 SASEGT. CDR3 sequence (DNA): TGTGCCAGCAGTCCACGGGAGTTGAAGAACACTGAAGCTTTCTTT. It codes for CASSPRELKNTEAFF.

In its sample, this clonotype was seen a few times. This chain joins TRBV5-1 and TRBJ2-1; 7 positions agree with TRBD1. The germline V gene has CDR1 SGHRS and CDR2 YFSETQ. The CDR3 runs 13 residues. With 9 bases clipped from V and 0 bases from J, the junction kept 3 bases outside the gene matches. CDR3 DNA sequence: TGCGCCACAACAGGGGACTCCTACAATGAGCAGTTCTTC. This encodes CATTGDSYNEQFF.

V gene TRBV5-1 combines with J gene TRBJ1-1; D gene uncertain. Germline-derived CDR1 and CDR2 are SGHRS and YFSETQ. This CDR3 is 15 amino acids long. V lost 0 bases, J lost 0 bases, and 9 bases lay in between. CDR3 sequence (DNA): TGCGCCAGCAGCTTGGGTCTGGAGATGAACACTGAAGCTTTCTTT. Translation: CASSLGLEMNTEAFF.

This chain links TRBV5-1 with TRBJ2-7; TRBD2 agrees at 16 bases. From germline, CDR1 is SGHRS and CDR2 YFSETQ. Trimming cost V 4 bases and J 4 bases; bases outside gene matches: 5. The CDR3 is 16 amino acids. The CDR3 DNA is TGCGCCAGCAGCATCGGGACTAGCGGGAGGGCTTACGAGCAGTACTTC. Its protein product is CASSIGTSGRAYEQYF.

J is TRBJ2-7 and V is TRBV5-1; D ambiguous. V was clipped by 2 bases and J by 3 bases, with 9 bases between them. This CDR3 region has 13 residues. From germline, CDR1 is SGHRS and CDR2 YFSETQ. CDR3 residues: CASSLRPLYEQYF. CDR3 nucleotide sequence: TGCGCCAGCAGCTTACGACCCCTCTACGAGCAGTACTTC.

The genes are TRBV5-1 and TRBJ2-7, with D possibly called TRBD1 or TRBD2 (5 bases each). CDR1 and CDR2 (germline): SGHRS, YFSETQ. Trimming removed 2 bases from V and 5 bases from J, with 17 bases in between. The CDR3 sequence is 15 residues long. For the CDR3, the DNA is TGCGCCAGCAGCTTCCGGGACGCCTTAGTGGACGAGCAGTACTTC. Protein: CASSFRDALVDEQYF.

This clonotype was seen a few times. The V gene is TRBV12-3 or TRBV12-4, the J gene TRBJ2-7; perhaps TRBD1 as D (5 bases). The CDR3 is 13 amino acids. The V end lost 2 bases, the J end lost 11 bases, and 16 bases lay between the germline ends. In DNA form, the CDR3 reads TGTGCCAGCAGTTTATCAGGGATCCCAGCTAAGTACTTC. This translates into CASSLSGIPAKYF.

The chain has TRBV3-1 and TRBJ2-7; D call uncertain. Germline CDR1 reads LGHDT; CDR2 reads YNNKEL (reference sequence). The CDR3 has 11 residues. Trimming took 6 bases from V and 5 from J, leaving 8 bases between them. The CDR3 bases are TGTGCCAGCAGTTACCTCCACGAGCAGTACTTC. Translated: CASSYLHEQYF.

This clonotype was recorded a few times. This chain links TRBV29-1 with TRBJ2-1, with 11 positions matching TRBD1. V trimming: 6 bases; J trimming: 8 bases; junction bases outside the gene matches: 12. CDR3 length: 15 residues. Per germline, CDR1 SQVTM and CDR2 ANQGSEA. The CDR3 reads CSVDLGQGVDDEQFF. The CDR3 DNA follows: TGCAGCGTCGATCTGGGACAGGGGGTTGATGATGAGCAGTTCTTC.

V gene TRBV5-5 combines with J gene TRBJ1-1; D uncertain. The CDR3 loop spans 12 amino acids. In germline, CDR1 is SGHKS, CDR2 YYEKEE (reference sequence). The germline V and J ends were trimmed by 2 bases and 8 bases, with 10 bases remaining between them. This chain's CDR3 is CASSFSVAEAFF. CDR3 coding DNA: TGTGCCAGCAGCTTTTCTGTAGCAGAAGCTTTCTTT.